Presented here are 10 T cell receptor beta chains from one specimen sequenced in a study of technical replicates of blood from a handful of donors. Sequenced by immunoSEQ multiplex PCR; TCRdb stores in-frame clones only, minus some. The data show 60,000 to 85,000 clones, approximately 97% seen once. The sequencing input was T cells isolated from PBMCs. All receptors derive from a human donor in good health.

The chain has TRBV6-6 and TRBJ2-7, with TRBD2 matching over 13 bases. The CDR3 length is 14 residues. Losses at the gene ends were 4 bases for V and 7 bases for J; bases not matched to a gene: 4. Germline CDR1 and CDR2: MNHNY and SVGAGI (reference sequence). The CDR3 sequence is CASSFGLAGDEQYF. The CDR3 bases are TGTGCCAGCAGTTTTGGACTAGCGGGAGATGAGCAGTACTTC.

Only one count was recorded for this clone. CDR3 in DNA: TGTGCCAGCGGAAGCGGGAGAGGGGCCTACAATGAGCAGTTCTTC. Its translation: CASGSGRGAYNEQFF. The chain couples TRBV6-6 to TRBJ2-1; 8 bases match TRBD2. Germline V lookup: CDR1 MNHNY, CDR2 SVGAGI (reference sequence). Unmatched junction bases numbered 8, after V lost 8 bases and J lost 2 bases. The CDR3 loop spans 15 amino acids.

CDR3 in amino acids: CASSSRQAFSYEQYF. The CDR3 DNA reads TGTGCCAGCAGTTCAAGACAGGCCTTCTCCTACGAGCAGTACTTC. The chain joins TRBV6-5 to TRBJ2-7; D may be TRBD1 (6 bases). From germline, CDR1 is MNHEY and CDR2 SVGAGI. V was cut by 4 bases and J by 0 bases, with 13 bases left in between. The CDR3 length is 15 residues.

This clone was recorded only once. CDR3: CSYLPGANYGYTF. DNA for the CDR3: TGCAGCTACCTTCCAGGCGCTAACTATGGCTACACCTTC. The gene calls are TRBV29-1 and TRBJ1-2, with unresolved D. CDR3 length: 13 residues. Looked up from germline, CDR1 is SQVTM and CDR2 is ANQGSEA. The V end was cut by 8 bases, the J end by 0 bases, with 13 bases between.

This chain uses TRBV11-3 with TRBJ2-7; 12 nucleotides match TRBD2. Germline lookup yields CDR1 SGHNT and CDR2 YENEEA. V shed 4 bases, J shed 5 bases, and the junction held 6 bases outside the gene matches. CDR3 length equals 15 residues. DNA of the CDR3: TGTGCCAGCAGCTCTCGACTAGCGGGAGCCGACGAGCAGTACTTC. Translated: CASSSRLAGADEQYF.

The genes are TRBV5-1 and TRBJ1-2, with 9 positions matching TRBD1. Trimming removed 2 bases from V and 6 bases from J; junction bases left unmatched: 5. Germline CDR1 reads SGHRS; CDR2 reads YFSETQ. CDR3 size: 14 residues. The CDR3 sequence: CASSLGTGYDGYTF. As DNA, the CDR3 is TGCGCCAGCAGCTTAGGGACAGGGTATGATGGCTACACCTTC.

This chain uses TRBV2 with TRBJ2-7, with TRBD2 matching 12 bases. Germline CDR1 is SNHLY and CDR2 is FYNNEI. V trimming: 3 bases; J trimming: 7 bases; junction bases outside the gene matches: 7. This CDR3 contains 15 residues. The CDR3 DNA reads as TGTGCCAGCAGTGATTTGACTAGCGGGGGACAAGAGCAGTACTTC. Encoded protein: CASSDLTSGGQEQYF. The variable domain in full, completed from reference TRBV2 and TRBJ2-7, reads EPEVTQTPSHQVTQMGQEVILRCVPISNHLYFYWYRQILGQKVEFLVSFYNNEISEKSEIFDDQFSVERPDGSNFTLKIRSTKLEDSAMYFCASSDLTSGGQEQYFGPGTRLTVT.

V and J are TRBV2 and TRBJ2-1, with D possibly TRBD1 on 5 matching bases. This CDR3 spans 14 amino acids. Germline V gene lookup returns CDR1 SNHLY and CDR2 FYNNEI. Trimming shortened V by 5 bases and J by 8 bases, and 16 bases separated the two germline ends. DNA of the CDR3: TGTGCCAGCAGTCCAACGCTGTCGACAGATGAGCAGTTCTTC. Amino acid sequence: CASSPTLSTDEQFF.

The rearrangement uses TRBV5-1 and TRBJ1-5; D is uncertain. V was pared by 0 bases and J by 5 bases, with 6 bases between. The CDR3 loop spans 13 amino acids. CDR1 and CDR2 from the germline V gene are SGHRS and YFSETQ. The CDR3 DNA sequence: TGCGCCAGCAGCTTGGCGAGGGATCAGCCCCAGCATTTT. It codes for CASSLARDQPQHF.

The J gene is TRBJ1-2, the V gene TRBV5-1; D remains ambiguous. V dropped 8 bases and J dropped 3 bases, with 14 bases sitting between them. Looked up from germline, CDR1 is SGHRS and CDR2 is YFSETQ. The CDR3 is made up of 13 amino acids. The CDR3 DNA sequence: TGCGCCAGTGGAGGAGGCAGAGACTATGGCTACACCTTC. Its protein is CASGGGRDYGYTF.